Below, 15 T cell receptor beta chains from the same sample are listed, as sequenced in a study of blood T cell repertoires in COVID-19 (dated by TCRdb to about 2020). The library was made by the immunoSEQ multiplex PCR assay. TCRdb stores this immuneACCESS table with in-frame sequences only. Part of the clones is absent; in the studies checked, under half of the shortfall reflects unresolved V genes, and no reason is known for the rest. The sample records approximately 150,000 clones, approximately 90% of which are singletons. Clones ranked in the top ten supply approximately 3% of the sample. Specimen: peripheral blood. The receptors stem from a woman aged 55 to 70 with active COVID-19.

The chain joins TRBV7-2 to TRBJ2-7, with TRBD2 matching 8 bases. V lost 3 bases to trimming and J lost 0 bases; unmatched junction nucleotides: 7. Germline V lookup: CDR1 SGHTA, CDR2 FQGNSA. This CDR3 spans 16 amino acids. This CDR3 reads CASSFPGGPNSYEQYF. CDR3 DNA sequence: TGTGCCAGCAGCTTCCCGGGGGGGCCTAACTCCTACGAGCAGTACTTC.

V and J are TRBV10-2 and TRBJ2-7; TRBD1 is a possible D gene (6 bases). CDR1 is WSHSY and CDR2 is SAAADI in the germline V gene. The CDR3 is made up of 14 amino acids. V dropped 7 bases and J dropped 6 bases, with 19 bases sitting between them. The CDR3 here is CASTRTVFSPEQYF. As DNA, the CDR3 is TGCGCCAGCACCAGGACAGTTTTCTCCCCCGAGCAGTACTTC.

CDR3 protein: CASSSRGVETQYF. CDR3 nucleotide sequence: TGTGCCAGCAGTTCCCGGGGGGTGGAGACCCAGTACTTC. The chain links TRBV6-6 to TRBJ2-5, with 7 bases fitting TRBD2. The CDR3 runs to 13 residues. V gave up 4 bases and J gave up 5 bases; unmatched junction bases: 4. Germline CDR1 MNHNY, CDR2 SVGAGI (reference sequence).

The rearrangement joins TRBV5-4 to TRBJ2-1; TRBD2 matches at 8 bases. CDR1 and CDR2 (germline): SGHNT, YYREEE (reference sequence). The junction had 15 bases not matched to a gene; V was cut back by 9 bases and J by 7 bases. The CDR3 loop spans 15 amino acids. The CDR3 here is CATSPSGGPSNEQFF. In DNA, the CDR3 is TGTGCCACCAGTCCGTCGGGAGGGCCTAGTAATGAGCAGTTCTTC.

A single count supports this clone. The chain employs TRBV9 and TRBJ2-7, with 7 bases identical to TRBD1. J was trimmed by 4 bases and V by 4 bases; bases with no gene match: 14. Germline-derived CDR1 and CDR2 are SGDLS and YYNGEE. This CDR3 comprises 16 residues. CDR3 in amino acids: CASSPKIGTAKYEQYF. The CDR3 nucleotides read TGTGCCAGCAGCCCTAAAATCGGGACAGCAAAGTACGAGCAGTACTTC. Full variable domain (remainder filled in from reference TRBV9 and TRBJ2-7): DSGVTQTPKHLITATGQRVTLRCSPRSGDLSVYWYQQSLDQGLQFLIQYYNGEERAKGNILERFSAQQFPDLHSELNLSSLELGDSALYFCASSPKIGTAKYEQYFGPGTRLTVT.

V and J are TRBV21-1 and TRBJ1-4. TRBV21-1 is listed as a pseudogene. The CDR3 sequence is 14 residues long. The CDR3 DNA reads TGTGCCAGCACCTGGAGGCAGTCGAATGAAAAACTGTTTTTT. Amino acids: CASTWRQSNEKLFF.

The V call is TRBV6-8, the J call TRBJ2-3; 12 bases are a match to TRBD2. The CDR3 runs to 18 residues. The trim removed 7 bases at V and 2 bases at J, leaving 13 bases unmatched. In germline, CDR1 is MNHGY, CDR2 SAAAGT. CDR3 sequence (DNA): TGTGCCAGCACAAAGACTAGCGGGAGCCGCAAGATCACAGATACGCAGTATTTT. It is translated as CASTKTSGSRKITDTQYF.

The rearrangement uses TRBV18 and TRBJ2-5; no clear D. V was shortened by 3 bases and J by 9 bases, with 11 bases between the two germline ends. The CDR3 sequence is 12 residues long. The V gene's germline CDR1 is KGHSH and CDR2 LQKENI. The CDR3: CASSPAPGPQYF. Written as DNA, the CDR3 is TGTGCCAGCTCACCCGCTCCGGGTCCCCAGTACTTC.

This chain links TRBV28 with TRBJ2-7; weak D call: TRBD2 (6 bases). The CDR3 is 14 residues long. The V end was cut by 4 bases, the J end by 7 bases, with 17 bases between. Per germline, CDR1 MDHEN and CDR2 SYDVKM. The CDR3 DNA is TGTGCCAGCAGTTGGAGGGGCCCGGGGCGGGAGCAGTACTTC. Encoded protein: CASSWRGPGREQYF.

J is TRBJ1-1 and V is TRBV27, with a tentative D call TRBD1 (6 bases). CDR3 length: 15 residues. Germline CDR1 reads MNHEY; CDR2 reads SMNVEV (reference sequence). V was pared by 6 bases and J by 7 bases, with 21 bases between. DNA for the CDR3: TGTGCCAGCAGCTGGGCGTCGAGCCAGGGGTATGAAGCTTTCTTT. Protein sequence: CASSWASSQGYEAFF.

The chain recombines TRBV6-6 with TRBJ2-1; D perhaps matches TRBD2 (5 bases). This CDR3 has 13 residues. The germline V gene has CDR1 MNHNY and CDR2 SVGAGI (reference sequence). V lost 8 bases, J lost 1 base, and 9 bases lay in between. The CDR3 sequence: CASHGVSYNEQFF. As DNA, the CDR3 is TGTGCCAGCCACGGGGTATCCTACAATGAGCAGTTCTTC.

Of note for this clone: Germline and junction disagree at one end, which may indicate a read error. The gene calls are TRBV7-7 and TRBJ2-5; D may be TRBD2 (5 bases). The CDR3 runs 14 residues. The V gene's germline CDR1 is SSHAT and CDR2 FNYEAQ (reference sequence). The CDR3 DNA sequence: TGTGCTAGCAGTCCGGTGCCAGAGGGAGAGACCCAGTACTTC. This translates into CASSPVPEGETQYF.

The CDR3 DNA reads as TGTGCCAGCAGCAGCCCCCAGGTCGAGGACAATACCACCCCCTCTGGAAACACCATATATTTT. It yields the protein CASSSPQVEDNTTPSGNTIYF. The chain combines TRBV21-1 with TRBJ1-3; the table calls TRBD1, which could not be checked here. TRBV21-1 is annotated as a pseudogene. The CDR3 extends over 21 amino acids.

This clone showed up just once. This chain uses TRBV27 with TRBJ2-5, with 7 bases lining up with TRBD2. The germline CDR1 and CDR2 sequences are MNHEY and SMNVEV (reference sequence). J was trimmed by 2 bases and V by 5 bases; bases with no gene match: 14. The CDR3 extends over 17 amino acids. CDR3 sequence reads: CASSRRLTGTMQETQYF. The CDR3 DNA reads TGTGCCAGCAGTCGGAGACTAACCGGGACTATGCAAGAGACCCAGTACTTC.

The V call is TRBV14, the J call TRBJ2-2; 12 bases are shared with TRBD2. This CDR3 spans 18 amino acids. V lost 0 bases, J lost 1 base, and 3 bases stayed unmatched. Germline V CDR1 and CDR2: SGHDN, FVKESK. CDR3 residues: CASSQEKLAGGNTGELFF. The CDR3 region has the DNA TGTGCCAGCAGCCAAGAAAAACTAGCGGGAGGGAACACCGGGGAGCTGTTTTTT.